Each of the 27 T cell receptor beta chains below was sequenced from the same sample in a study of control samples from healthy donors and cancer patients. Libraries were prepared by immunoSEQ multiplex PCR; TCRdb keeps only in-frame clonotypes and omits some of them. The profile shows 400,000 to 450,000 clones, approximately 92% of them singletons. What was sequenced was PBMCs. These receptors originate from a middle-aged man with head and neck cancer.

The V gene is TRBV30, the J gene TRBJ2-5; 7 bases match TRBD1. CDR1 is GTSNPN, CDR2 SVGIG, per germline (reference sequence). V dropped 6 bases and J dropped 2; count of bases not matched to a gene: 6. The CDR3 runs 13 residues. The CDR3, as DNA: TGTGCCTGTAATCAGGGGGTTCAAGAGACCCAGTACTTC. Its protein is CACNQGVQETQYF.

The chain carries TRBV3-1 (or the pseudogene TRBV3-2) and TRBJ1-1; no clear D gene. The CDR3 totals 14 residues. Trimming removed 4 bases from V and 4 bases from J, with 13 bases in between. From germline, CDR1 is LGHDT and CDR2 YNNKEL (reference sequence). CDR3 in amino acids: CASSLAPEATEAFF. The CDR3 nucleotides are TGTGCCAGCAGCCTGGCCCCCGAGGCCACTGAAGCTTTCTTT.

This chain uses TRBV6-2 or TRBV6-3 with TRBJ1-1, with 9 bases that match TRBD1. Germline lookup yields CDR1 MNHEY and CDR2 SVGEGT. Trimming cost V 6 bases and J 3 bases; bases outside gene matches: 5. The CDR3 consists of 14 residues. The chain's CDR3 is CASSLGTGYTEAFF. DNA for the CDR3: TGTGCCAGCAGCCTCGGGACAGGGTACACTGAAGCTTTCTTT.

The V gene is TRBV7-3, the J gene TRBJ1-6, with 7 bases matching TRBD1. The CDR3 covers 14 residues. The V and J ends lost 4 bases and 10 bases, in that order; junction bases with no gene match: 7. From germline, CDR1 is SGHTA and CDR2 FQGTGA. Written as DNA, the CDR3 is TGTGCCAGCAGCTCCGGGACAGTAGGCTCACCCCTCCACTTT. The encoded protein is CASSSGTVGSPLHF. Supplemented by reference TRBV7-3 and TRBJ1-6, the full variable domain reads GAGVSQTPSNKVTEKGKYVELRCDPISGHTALYWYRQSLGQGPEFLIYFQGTGAADDSGLPNDRFFAVRPEGSVSTLKIQRTERGDSAVYLCASSSGTVGSPLHFGNGTRLTVT.

The chain employs TRBV6-2 or TRBV6-3 and TRBJ2-7; D perhaps matches TRBD1 (6 bases). CDR1 MNHEY and CDR2 SVGEGT come from the germline V gene. The CDR3 sequence is 14 residues long. The V gene lost 5 bases and the J gene lost 6 bases, with 17 bases spanning the gap. CDR3 residues: CASSPGQEGSEQYF. The CDR3 DNA reads TGTGCCAGCAGTCCGGGACAAGAGGGGAGCGAGCAGTACTTC.

This clone was seen a handful of times. Other nucleotide sequences in the sample specify the same CDR3. The chain uses TRBV28 and TRBJ2-7, with D possibly being TRBD1 (6 bases). Trimming shortened V by 5 bases and J by 3 bases, and 8 bases separated the two germline ends. There are 12 residues in the CDR3. In germline, CDR1 is MDHEN, CDR2 SYDVKM. The CDR3 reads CASSQTGYEQYF. CDR3 DNA sequence: TGTGCCAGCAGTCAGACAGGCTACGAGCAGTACTTC.

This chain joins TRBV2 and TRBJ2-7; 9 bases map to TRBD1. The CDR3 extends over 15 amino acids. Losses at the gene ends were 5 bases for V and 5 bases for J; bases not matched to a gene: 10. Germline V gene sequence: CDR1 SNHLY, CDR2 FYNNEI. The CDR3 is CASSPLDRGKDEQYF. The CDR3 DNA follows: TGTGCCAGCAGTCCCCTGGACAGGGGAAAGGACGAGCAGTACTTC.

The V and J genes are TRBV5-1 and TRBJ2-1, with TRBD1 identical over 9 bases. This CDR3 comprises 14 residues. Germline V gives CDR1 SGHRS, CDR2 YFSETQ. J was trimmed by 8 bases and V by 0 bases; bases with no gene match: 3. CDR3 loop: CASSLAQGAYEQFF. CDR3 nucleotide sequence: TGCGCCAGCAGCTTGGCACAGGGGGCTTATGAGCAGTTCTTC. Based on the CDR3 plus reference TRBV5-1 and TRBJ2-1, the full variable domain is KAGVTQTPRYLIKTRGQQVTLSCSPISGHRSVSWYQQTPGQGLQFLFEYFSETQRNKGNFPGRFSGRQFSNSRSEMNVSTLELGDSALYLCASSLAQGAYEQFFGPGTRLTVL.

The CDR3 here is CASSERLVGKDTQYF. The CDR3 region has the DNA TGTGCCAGCAGTGAAAGACTAGTTGGGAAGGATACGCAGTATTTT. The chain combines TRBV6-4 with TRBJ2-3, with D tentatively TRBD2 (6 bases). The length of the CDR3 is 15 residues. Germline assignment: CDR1 MRHNA and CDR2 SNTAGT. V was clipped by 3 bases and J by 6 bases, with 16 bases between them.

The gene calls are TRBV9 and TRBJ2-7, with 10 bases that match TRBD2. V lost 0 bases to trimming and J lost 4 bases; unmatched junction nucleotides: 4. The CDR3 sequence is 15 residues long. The germline V gene encodes CDR1 SGDLS and CDR2 YYNGEE. The DNA of the CDR3 is TGTGCCAGCAGCGTAGGCGGGACTAGCGTTTACGAGCAGTACTTC. Its protein is CASSVGGTSVYEQYF.

This chain uses TRBV7-2 with TRBJ2-3; the D gene could be TRBD1 or TRBD2 (5 bases each). The V end was cut by 1 base, the J end by 3 bases, with 11 bases between. The germline V gene encodes CDR1 SGHTA and CDR2 FQGNSA. The CDR3 length is 15 residues. The CDR3 bases are TGTGCCAGCAGCTTAGGGGGGACCGGGACAGATACGCAGTATTTT. It yields the protein CASSLGGTGTDTQYF. The full variable domain, rest sourced from reference TRBV7-2 and TRBJ2-3, is GAGVSQSPSNKVTEKGKDVELRCDPISGHTALYWYRQSLGQGLEFLIYFQGNSAPDKSGLPSDRFSAERTGGSVSTLTIQRTQQEDSAVYLCASSLGGTGTDTQYFGPGTRLTVL.

The rearrangement links TRBV4-1 to TRBJ1-6; TRBD1 matches 7 bases. This CDR3 contains 15 residues. Germline V gene sequence: CDR1 MGHRA, CDR2 YSYEKL. V gave up 1 base and J gave up 7 bases; unmatched junction bases: 4. The CDR3 sequence: CASSQGPGQNSPLHF. CDR3 coding DNA: TGCGCCAGCAGCCAAGGCCCGGGACAGAATTCACCCCTCCACTTT.

V usage is TRBV6-5 and J usage is TRBJ2-7, with no clear D. The ends were cut back, 0 bases at V and 3 bases at J, with 9 bases in the middle. From germline, CDR1 is MNHEY and CDR2 SVGAGI. The CDR3 has 14 residues. The chain's CDR3 is CASSYSAEIYEQYF. The CDR3 bases are TGTGCCAGCAGTTACTCGGCGGAAATCTACGAGCAGTACTTC.

The chain employs TRBV19 and TRBJ1-1, with 9 bases lining up with TRBD1. Losses at the gene ends were 5 bases for V and 12 bases for J; bases not matched to a gene: 10. CDR3 size: 13 residues. From germline, CDR1 is LNHDA and CDR2 SQIVND (reference sequence). In DNA form, the CDR3 reads TGTGCCAGTAGTGTGGGGACAGGGTTAGAGACTTTCTTT. Translating it yields CASSVGTGLETFF.

The J gene is TRBJ2-1, the V gene TRBV7-2, with 8 bases aligning to TRBD2. Trimming took 5 bases from V and 5 from J; bases not matched to a gene: 8. Looked up from germline, CDR1 is SGHTA and CDR2 is FQGNSA. The CDR3 has 15 residues. CDR3 nucleotide sequence: TGTGCCAGCAGCGGGAGCGGGAGTTGGGACAATGAGCAGTTCTTC. Encoded protein: CASSGSGSWDNEQFF.

The CDR3 spells CASSQDGTTGELFF. In DNA, the CDR3 is TGTGCCAGCAGCCAAGATGGAACCACCGGGGAGCTGTTTTTT. The chain combines TRBV3-1 (or the pseudogene TRBV3-2) with TRBJ2-2; no clear D gene. The V end was cut by 0 bases, the J end by 4 bases, with 6 bases between. Germline V gives CDR1 LGHDT, CDR2 YNNKEL (reference sequence). The CDR3 loop spans 14 amino acids.

The V call is TRBV6-4, the J call TRBJ2-7; D call uncertain. Looked up from germline, CDR1 is MRHNA and CDR2 is SNTAGT. The CDR3 extends over 10 amino acids. V was cut by 4 bases and J by 6 bases, with 4 bases left in between. This chain's CDR3 is CASSATEQYF. In DNA form, the CDR3 reads TGTGCCAGCAGTGCCACCGAGCAGTACTTC.

The gene calls are TRBV11-2 and TRBJ1-2; a weak D match, TRBD1 (5 bases). The CDR3 runs 14 residues. Germline V gene lookup returns CDR1 SGHAT and CDR2 FQNNGV. V shed 4 bases and J shed 5 bases, with 14 bases lying between them. This CDR3 is CASSSLRGGYGYTF. The CDR3 coding sequence is TGTGCCAGCAGCTCACTTAGGGGCGGGTATGGCTACACCTTC. The whole variable domain, remainder taken from reference TRBV11-2 and TRBJ1-2, is EAGVAQSPRYKIIEKRQSVAFWCNPISGHATLYWYQQILGQGPKLLIQFQNNGVVDDSQLPKDRFSAERLKGVDSTLKIQPAKLEDSAVYLCASSSLRGGYGYTFGSGTRLTVV.

The CDR3 loop reads CASSQNNQPQHF. CDR3 sequence (DNA): TGTGCCAGCAGCCAGAACAATCAGCCCCAGCATTTT. The V call is TRBV3-1 (or the pseudogene TRBV3-2), the J call TRBJ1-5; D is unclear. Between the trimmed V and J ends, which lost 3 bases and 3 bases, there was a span of 3 bases. CDR1 is LGHDT and CDR2 is YNNKEL in the germline V gene (reference sequence). The CDR3 totals 12 residues.

The genes are TRBV2 and TRBJ2-1, with unresolved D. The CDR3 length is 16 residues. Germline V gene sequence: CDR1 SNHLY, CDR2 FYNNEI. The V end lost 4 bases, the J end lost 1 base, and 14 bases lay between the germline ends. This CDR3 reads CASSGRRSESYNEQFF. The CDR3 nucleotides are TGTGCCAGCAGTGGGCGCAGGTCAGAATCCTACAATGAGCAGTTCTTC.

CDR3 region: CASSYGSSYGYTF. CDR3 DNA: TGTGCCAGCAGTTACGGCAGTTCCTATGGCTACACCTTC. This chain joins TRBV6-5 and TRBJ1-2, with D uncertain. This CDR3 is 13 amino acids long. The V end lost 2 bases, the J end lost 4 bases, and 8 bases lay between the germline ends. Germline CDR1 reads MNHEY; CDR2 reads SVGAGI.

The chain employs TRBV6-2 or TRBV6-3 and TRBJ2-7, with a tentative D call TRBD1 (5 bases). Trimming cost V 0 bases and J 7 bases, with 13 bases left between them. The CDR3 is 14 amino acids. Germline CDR1 and CDR2: MNHEY and SVGEGT. CDR3 region: CASSYSGQASEQYF. CDR3 bases: TGTGCCAGCAGTTACTCGGGGCAGGCTAGTGAGCAGTACTTC.

This clone has a single count. The J gene is TRBJ1-1, the V gene TRBV29-1; no clear D gene. The CDR3 extends over 11 amino acids. V lost 3 bases, J lost 5 bases, and 7 bases lay in between. Germline V lookup: CDR1 SQVTM, CDR2 ANQGSEA. The CDR3 DNA is TGCAGCGTTGATCGGGAGACTGAAGCTTTCTTT. Amino acids: CSVDRETEAFF.

The chain uses TRBV7-9 and TRBJ1-2, with 7 bases lining up with TRBD1. J was trimmed by 0 bases and V by 5 bases; bases with no gene match: 3. Looked up from germline, CDR1 is SEHNR and CDR2 is FQNEAQ (reference sequence). The CDR3 has 14 amino acids. The CDR3 DNA follows: TGTGCCAGCAGCGCCGGACAGGCTAACTATGGCTACACCTTC. It specifies CASSAGQANYGYTF. The full variable domain, its missing parts supplied by reference TRBV7-9 and TRBJ1-2, is DTGVSQNPRHKITKRGQNVTFRCDPISEHNRLYWYRQTLGQGPEFLTYFQNEAQLEKSRLLSDRFSAERPKGSFSTLEIQRTEQGDSAMYLCASSAGQANYGYTFGSGTRLTVV.

This chain uses TRBV2 with TRBJ2-7; either TRBD1 or TRBD2 may fit D (5 bases each). CDR3 length equals 13 residues. Trimming pared 8 bases from V and 0 bases from J, leaving 11 bases between. Germline V lookup: CDR1 SNHLY, CDR2 FYNNEI. CDR3 nucleotide sequence: TGTGCCAGCCAACGGGGCTCCTCCTACGAGCAGTACTTC. It yields the protein CASQRGSSYEQYF.

V is TRBV4-1 and J is TRBJ1-6; tentatively, D is TRBD1 (5 bases). Trimming took off 2 bases at V and 8 bases at J, with 19 bases between the two ends. The CDR3 has 17 amino acids. Germline-derived CDR1 and CDR2 are MGHRA and YSYEKL. Written as DNA, the CDR3 is TGCGCCAGCAGCCAACTTCGCAGGGCCGGGGTGGATTCACCCCTCCACTTT. Protein: CASSQLRRAGVDSPLHF.

The chain joins TRBV19 to TRBJ2-7; the match to TRBD2 covers 9 bases. The CDR3 covers 15 residues. Per the germline V gene, CDR1 is LNHDA and CDR2 is SQIVND (reference sequence). The junction had 7 bases not matched to a gene; V was cut back by 5 bases and J by 2 bases. Here the CDR3 reads CASSAGLAGAYEQYF. CDR3 sequence (DNA): TGTGCCAGTAGTGCGGGACTAGCTGGCGCCTACGAGCAGTACTTC.